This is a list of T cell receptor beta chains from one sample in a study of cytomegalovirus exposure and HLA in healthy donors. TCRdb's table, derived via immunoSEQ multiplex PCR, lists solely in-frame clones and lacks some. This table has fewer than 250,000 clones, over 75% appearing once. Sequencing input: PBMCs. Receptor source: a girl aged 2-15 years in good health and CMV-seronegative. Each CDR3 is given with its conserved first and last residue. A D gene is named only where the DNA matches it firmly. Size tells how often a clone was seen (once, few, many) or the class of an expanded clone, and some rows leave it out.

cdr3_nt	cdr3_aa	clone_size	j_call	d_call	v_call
TGTGCCAGCAGTTTAGCCGGGACTGGGCCTTACGAGCAGTACTTC	CASSLAGTGPYEQYF	.	TRBJ2-7	.	TRBV27
TGTGCCAGCACCGACAGGGCCAACTATGGCTACACCTTC	CASTDRANYGYTF	.	TRBJ1-2	TRBD1	TRBV7-9
TGCGCCAGCAGCCCCCCCTCGGCAGGGGCGAAAAACGAGCAGTACTTC	CASSPPSAGAKNEQYF	.	TRBJ2-7	.	TRBV5-1
TGTGCCAGCACCCCGGGGGGGTCAGATACGCAGTATTTT	CASTPGGSDTQYF	.	TRBJ2-3	TRBD2	TRBV5-4
TGTGCCAGCAGCCCGGAAGGGGGAAGCCTAAGCACAGATACGCAGTATTTT	CASSPEGGSLSTDTQYF	few	TRBJ2-3	.	TRBV5-6
TGCGCCAGCAGCCAAGACGGGTACCCTAGCAATCAGCCCCAGCATTTT	CASSQDGYPSNQPQHF	.	TRBJ1-5	.	TRBV4-1
TGTGCCAGCAGTGGACATAACGATCAGCCCCAGCATTTT	CASSGHNDQPQHF	.	TRBJ1-5	.	TRBV6-6
TGTGCCAGTAGCATACAGGGGGCTCCGGGGGAAAAACTGTTTTTT	CASSIQGAPGEKLFF	.	TRBJ1-4	TRBD1	TRBV19
TGCGCCAGCAGGATGGACTGGAACTATGGCTACACCTTC	CASRMDWNYGYTF	.	TRBJ1-2	.	TRBV5-1
TGTGCCAGCAGTGTCCCCCGGAATGAGCAGTTCTTC	CASSVPRNEQFF	.	TRBJ2-1	.	TRBV2
TGTGCCAGCAGCTTATCAGCGGGAGGACGTCAGTGGGAGACCCAGTACTTC	CASSLSAGGRQWETQYF	.	TRBJ2-5	TRBD2	TRBV11-1
TGTGCCAGCAGTCCGCCAGGGACAAACACCGGGGAGCTGTTTTTT	CASSPPGTNTGELFF	.	TRBJ2-2	.	TRBV5-4
TGTGCCAGCAGTGAAAGGGGCCTACTAGCGGGGTACACAGATACGCAGTATTTT	CASSERGLLAGYTDTQYF	.	TRBJ2-3	TRBD2	TRBV2
TGTGCCAGCAGTTTAGGCAGGGGGCTAAGTCAGCCCCAGCATTTT	CASSLGRGLSQPQHF	few	TRBJ1-5	TRBD1	TRBV27
TGCGCCAGCAGCTTGGGATTACAGGGGCGGAACACTGAAGCTTTCTTT	CASSLGLQGRNTEAFF	.	TRBJ1-1	TRBD1	TRBV5-1
TGTGCCAGCAGTTTACAGGGCCCATACAAGCAGTACTTC	CASSLQGPYKQYF	.	TRBJ2-7	.	TRBV27
TGCGCCAGCAGCTTGGGGGGCGGGATGGTGAGCACTGAAGCTTTCTTT	CASSLGGGMVSTEAFF	.	TRBJ1-1	.	TRBV5-1
TGTGCCAGTAGTATCTTGGACAGGAGGGGCCAGCCCCAGCATTTT	CASSILDRRGQPQHF	.	TRBJ1-5	TRBD1	TRBV19
TGTGCTAGTGGTTCCTCGGGGGGTCTGGAGACCCAGTACTTC	CASGSSGGLETQYF	.	TRBJ2-5	TRBD2	TRBV12-5
TGTGCCAGCAGCTCAGACAGGGGAGACTACAATGAGCAGTTCTTC	CASSSDRGDYNEQFF	.	TRBJ2-1	TRBD1	TRBV4-2
TGTGCCAGCAGGGTGAGTTATAATTCACCCCTCCACTTT	CASRVSYNSPLHF	.	TRBJ1-6	.	TRBV28
TGTGCCAGCAGTTACTCGGAGAGAGTAGGCGCCTACGAGCAGTACTTC	CASSYSERVGAYEQYF	.	TRBJ2-7	.	TRBV6-6
TGTGCCAGCTCACCCCCCGGGACAAGCAATCAGCCCCAGCATTTT	CASSPPGTSNQPQHF	.	TRBJ1-5	.	TRBV18
TGTGCGACCAAGGGACACAAACAAGAGACCCAGTACTTC	CATKGHKQETQYF	.	TRBJ2-5	.	TRBV27
TGTGCCAGCAGCTTGGGGACAGGGGATGTAAGGGGCTACACCTTC	CASSLGTGDVRGYTF	.	TRBJ1-2	TRBD1	TRBV7-9
TGTGCCAGCAGCTTAGTGGGCAGCAATCAGCCCCAGCATTTT	CASSLVGSNQPQHF	.	TRBJ1-5	.	TRBV7-2
TGCGCCAGCGGGGCAGACCAAGAGACCCAGTACTTC	CASGADQETQYF	.	TRBJ2-5	.	TRBV5-1
TGTGCCAGCAACCCTTCTGCCCCTTCTAGCGGGAGTAGTTACGAGCAGTACTTC	CASNPSAPSSGSSYEQYF	.	TRBJ2-7	TRBD2	TRBV11-2
TGTGCCAGCTCACCCGGACTAGCGGGGGTGTACCAAGAGACCCAGTACTTC	CASSPGLAGVYQETQYF	.	TRBJ2-5	TRBD2	TRBV18
TGTGCCAGCAGCGTTGATCCTATGACTGAAGCTTTCTTT	CASSVDPMTEAFF	.	TRBJ1-1	.	TRBV9
TGTGCCAGCAGTGAAATGGAGGTGAATACTGAAGCTTTCTTT	CASSEMEVNTEAFF	.	TRBJ1-1	.	TRBV6-1
TGTGCCAGCAGTGCGGGACTGACGAACACTGAAGCTTTCTTT	CASSAGLTNTEAFF	few	TRBJ1-1	.	TRBV2
TGCGCCAGCAGACGGGCGGGAAATCAGCCCCAGCATTTT	CASRRAGNQPQHF	.	TRBJ1-5	.	TRBV5-1
TGTGCCAGCCCGGGACAGGGGGCGCCGGGCTCCTGGTACACCTTC	CASPGQGAPGSWYTF	.	TRBJ1-2	TRBD1	TRBV28
TGCGCCAGCAGTGAGTCGAGTCGGACTAGCGATAACAATGAGCAGTTCTTC	CASSESSRTSDNNEQFF	.	TRBJ2-1	TRBD2	TRBV10-1
TGTGCCAGCAGCTCATTCGGACAGGATCAGGCTGAAAAACTGTTTTTT	CASSSFGQDQAEKLFF	.	TRBJ1-4	TRBD1	TRBV5-4
TGTGCCAGCAGCCTATTACTAGCGACTAGCTACAATGAGCAGTTCTTC	CASSLLLATSYNEQFF	.	TRBJ2-1	TRBD2	TRBV14
TGTGCCAGCAGCCAAGATTCGGAGACAGTGGTGTACGAGCAGTACTTC	CASSQDSETVVYEQYF	.	TRBJ2-7	.	TRBV14
TGTGCCAGCAGCCCCGACACCGTTGGAAACACCATATATTTT	CASSPDTVGNTIYF	.	TRBJ1-3	.	TRBV5-6
TGTGCCAGCAGCGTAGAGGGGTCCAAGGGGGAGACCCAGTACTTC	CASSVEGSKGETQYF	.	TRBJ2-5	.	TRBV9
TGCAGCGTCCCCGAGCCCCAGCATTTT	CSVPEPQHF	.	TRBJ1-5	.	TRBV29-1
TGTGCCACCAGCAGATTCCAGGGGGCCGGGGAGCTGTTTTTT	CATSRFQGAGELFF	.	TRBJ2-2	TRBD1	TRBV15
TGTGCCAGCAGCCAAGATCACGGGGTACGCACCTTC	CASSQDHGVRTF	.	TRBJ1-2	.	TRBV14
TGTGCCAGCAGCTTAGCAGGGGCTGTGCTCTCTGGGGCCAACGTCCTGACTTTC	CASSLAGAVLSGANVLTF	.	TRBJ2-6	.	TRBV7-7
TGTGCCAGCAGTGAAGACAGGGGCTATGGCTACACCTTC	CASSEDRGYGYTF	.	TRBJ1-2	TRBD1	TRBV25-1
TGCGCCAGCTGTCCGGGGGAAGTAGACACTGAAGCTTTCTTT	CASCPGEVDTEAFF	.	TRBJ1-1	.	TRBV10-1
TGTGCCACCAGCACGACTAGCGGGGGAAGCGACGAGCAGTACTTC	CATSTTSGGSDEQYF	.	TRBJ2-7	TRBD2	TRBV15
TGTGCCAGCAGCCAAATAGCTAATAGCAATCAGCCCCAGCATTTT	CASSQIANSNQPQHF	.	TRBJ1-5	.	TRBV14
TGTGCCAGTACCCCACAGGGTCGAAATGAAAAACTGTTTTTT	CASTPQGRNEKLFF	.	TRBJ1-4	.	TRBV19
TGTGCCAGCAGTGAGTCGGGACAGGGTAGTTCACCCCTCCACTTT	CASSESGQGSSPLHF	.	TRBJ1-6	TRBD1	TRBV6-4
TGTGCCAGCTCACCAAGCGGTCGGGAACTGGGTAGAGCTTTCTTT	CASSPSGRELGRAFF	.	TRBJ1-1	.	TRBV18
TGTGCCAGCAGCTTGGGACAGGGGGATGAGCAGTTCTTC	CASSLGQGDEQFF	once	TRBJ2-1	TRBD1	TRBV7-7
TGTGCCAGCAGTGGACAGATTGGGGTGGCCAAAAACATTCAGTACTTC	CASSGQIGVAKNIQYF	.	TRBJ2-4	.	TRBV2